This T cell receptor beta chain was captured in a study of long-term antiretroviral therapy in people with HIV. Study-wide results and caveats: Comparison with controls showed narrower CDR3 length ranges in HIV repertoires. No data were available on ART adherence, viral resistance or therapy changes.

Survey-level resolution applied to immunoSEQ assay v3.0. Measured with immunoSEQ multiplex PCR; TCRdb has only the in-frame clones, and not every one. The sample includes 9,500 to 12,000 clones, around 80% of them seen just once. Each participant with HIV received care in the United States. Remarks on this clone: Antigen: not known.

V lost 0 bases and J 3 bases, leaving 12 bases between the germline ends. Germline lookup yields CDR1 LNHNV and CDR2 YYDKDF (reference sequence). This CDR3 has 15 amino acids. The source was unsorted PBMCs, collected 1.8 years after starting antiretroviral therapy. This sequence was found in a man in his forties with HIV. The V and J genes are TRBV15 and TRBJ2-7; D is tentatively TRBD1 or TRBD2 (5 bases each). In DNA, the CDR3 is TGTGCCACCAGCAGAGAACCGGGACCATTCTACGAGCAGTACTTC. Translation: CATSREPGPFYEQYF.